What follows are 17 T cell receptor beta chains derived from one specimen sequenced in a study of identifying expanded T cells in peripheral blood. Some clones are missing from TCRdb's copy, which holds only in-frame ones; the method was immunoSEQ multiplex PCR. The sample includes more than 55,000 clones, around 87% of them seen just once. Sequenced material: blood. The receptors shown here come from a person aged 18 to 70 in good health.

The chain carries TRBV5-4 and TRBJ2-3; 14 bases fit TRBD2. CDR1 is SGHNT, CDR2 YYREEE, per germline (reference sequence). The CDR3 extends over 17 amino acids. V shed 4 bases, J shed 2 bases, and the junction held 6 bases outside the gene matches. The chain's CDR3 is CASSPGTSGRHTDTQYF. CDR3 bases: TGTGCCAGCAGCCCTGGGACTAGCGGGAGACACACAGATACGCAGTATTTT.

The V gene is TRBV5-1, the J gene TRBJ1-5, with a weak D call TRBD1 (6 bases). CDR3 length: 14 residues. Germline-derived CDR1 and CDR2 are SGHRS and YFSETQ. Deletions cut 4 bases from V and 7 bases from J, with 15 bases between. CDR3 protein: CASSPDPGDQPQHF. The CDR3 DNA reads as TGCGCCAGCAGCCCGGACCCAGGGGACCAGCCCCAGCATTTT.

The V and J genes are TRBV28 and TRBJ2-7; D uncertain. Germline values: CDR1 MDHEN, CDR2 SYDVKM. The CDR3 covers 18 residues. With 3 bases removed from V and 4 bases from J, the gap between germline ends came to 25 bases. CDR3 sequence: CASSFPPSSGEGGYEQYF. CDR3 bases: TGTGCCAGCAGTTTCCCCCCGTCCTCCGGCGAAGGCGGTTACGAGCAGTACTTC. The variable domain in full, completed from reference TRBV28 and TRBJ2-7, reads DVKVTQSSRYLVKRTGEKVFLECVQDMDHENMFWYRQDPGLGLRLIYFSYDVKMKEKGDIPEGYSVSREKKERFSLILESASTNQTSMYLCASSFPPSSGEGGYEQYFGPGTRLTVT.

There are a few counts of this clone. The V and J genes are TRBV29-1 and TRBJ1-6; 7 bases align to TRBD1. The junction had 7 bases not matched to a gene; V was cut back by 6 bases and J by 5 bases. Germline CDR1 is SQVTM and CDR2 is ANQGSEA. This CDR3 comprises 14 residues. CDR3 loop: CSVQTGRNNSPLHF. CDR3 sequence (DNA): TGCAGCGTACAGACAGGGCGAAATAATTCACCCCTCCACTTT.

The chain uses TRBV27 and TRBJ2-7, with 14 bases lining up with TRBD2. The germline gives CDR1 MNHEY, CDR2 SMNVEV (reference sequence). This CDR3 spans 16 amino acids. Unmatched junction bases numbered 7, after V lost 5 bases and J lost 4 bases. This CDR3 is CASSPRLAGGLYEQYF. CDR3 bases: TGTGCCAGCAGTCCCCGACTAGCGGGAGGGCTTTACGAGCAGTACTTC.

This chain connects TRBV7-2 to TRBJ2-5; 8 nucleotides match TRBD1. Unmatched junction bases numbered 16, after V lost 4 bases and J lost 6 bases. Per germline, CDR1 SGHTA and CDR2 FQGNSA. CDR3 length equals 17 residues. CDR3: CASSSRLDRDLKKTQYF. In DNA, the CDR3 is TGTGCCAGCAGCTCCCGATTGGACAGGGACCTCAAAAAGACCCAGTACTTC.

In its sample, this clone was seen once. The CDR3 DNA reads as TGTGCCAGCAGTGCCCGGGACAGGGTATTAGAGTCCACGCCCCACAATGAGCAGTTCTTC. Protein sequence: CASSARDRVLESTPHNEQFF. The chain combines TRBV27 with TRBJ2-1; TRBD1 aligns across 9 bases. The CDR3 loop spans 20 amino acids. Germline V gene data show CDR1 as MNHEY and CDR2 as SMNVEV (reference sequence). V lost 5 bases to trimming and J lost 5 bases; unmatched junction nucleotides: 22.

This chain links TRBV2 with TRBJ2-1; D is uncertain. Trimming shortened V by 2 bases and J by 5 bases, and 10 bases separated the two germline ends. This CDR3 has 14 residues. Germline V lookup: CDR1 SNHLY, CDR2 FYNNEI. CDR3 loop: CASSEPRPDNEQFF. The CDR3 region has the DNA TGTGCCAGCAGTGAACCGCGACCCGACAATGAGCAGTTCTTC.

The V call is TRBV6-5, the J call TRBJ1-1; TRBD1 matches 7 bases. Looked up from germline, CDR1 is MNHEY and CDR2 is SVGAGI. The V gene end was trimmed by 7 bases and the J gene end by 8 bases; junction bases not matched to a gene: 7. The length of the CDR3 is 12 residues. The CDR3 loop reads CASTPGGVEAFF. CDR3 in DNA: TGTGCCAGCACTCCAGGGGGGGTAGAAGCTTTCTTT.

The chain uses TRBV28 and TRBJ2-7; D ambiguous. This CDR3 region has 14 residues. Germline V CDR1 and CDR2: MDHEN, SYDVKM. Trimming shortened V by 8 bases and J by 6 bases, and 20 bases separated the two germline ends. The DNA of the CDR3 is TGTGCCAGCGGCGTCGGAGCCTTATCCACCGAGCAGTACTTC. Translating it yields CASGVGALSTEQYF.

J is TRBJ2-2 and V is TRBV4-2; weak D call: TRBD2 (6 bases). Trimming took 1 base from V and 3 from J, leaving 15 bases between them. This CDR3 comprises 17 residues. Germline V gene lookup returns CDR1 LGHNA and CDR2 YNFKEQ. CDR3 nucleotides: TGTGCCAGCAGCCAAGGGGAGGAGGACACACACACCGGGGAGCTGTTTTTT. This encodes CASSQGEEDTHTGELFF.

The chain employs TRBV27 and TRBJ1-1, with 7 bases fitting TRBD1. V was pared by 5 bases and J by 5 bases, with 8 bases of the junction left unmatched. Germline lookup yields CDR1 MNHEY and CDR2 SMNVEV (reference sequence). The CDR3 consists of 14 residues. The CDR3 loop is CASSKKGALTEAFF. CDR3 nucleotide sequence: TGTGCCAGCAGTAAGAAGGGGGCTCTTACTGAAGCTTTCTTT.

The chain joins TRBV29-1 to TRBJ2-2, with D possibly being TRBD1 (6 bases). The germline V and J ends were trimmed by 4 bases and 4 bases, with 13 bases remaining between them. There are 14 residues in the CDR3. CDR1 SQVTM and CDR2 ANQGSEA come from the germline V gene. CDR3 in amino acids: CSVATGSTTGELFF. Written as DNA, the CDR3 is TGCAGCGTTGCCACAGGGTCCACCACCGGGGAGCTGTTTTTT.

This chain's CDR3 is CASSRGRSNEQFF. The CDR3 DNA reads TGCGCCAGCAGCCGAGGTAGGTCCAATGAGCAGTTCTTC. The chain uses TRBV4-1 and TRBJ2-1, with unresolved D. Germline V lookup: CDR1 MGHRA, CDR2 YSYEKL. V shed 4 bases and J shed 6 bases, with 10 bases lying between them. This CDR3 spans 13 amino acids.

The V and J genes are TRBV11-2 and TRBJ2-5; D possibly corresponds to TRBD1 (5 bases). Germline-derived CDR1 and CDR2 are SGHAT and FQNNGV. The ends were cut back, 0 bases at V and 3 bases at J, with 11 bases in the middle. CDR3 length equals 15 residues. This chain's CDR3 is CASSLEWRQKETQYF. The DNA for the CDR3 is TGTGCCAGCAGCTTAGAATGGAGACAGAAAGAGACCCAGTACTTC. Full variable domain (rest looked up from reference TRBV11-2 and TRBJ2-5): EAGVAQSPRYKIIEKRQSVAFWCNPISGHATLYWYQQILGQGPKLLIQFQNNGVVDDSQLPKDRFSAERLKGVDSTLKIQPAKLEDSAVYLCASSLEWRQKETQYFGPGTRLLVL.

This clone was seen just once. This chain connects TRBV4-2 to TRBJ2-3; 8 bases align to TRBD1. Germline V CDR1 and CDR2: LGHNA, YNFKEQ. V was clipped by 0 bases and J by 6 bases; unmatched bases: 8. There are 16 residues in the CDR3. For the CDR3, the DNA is TGTGCCAGCAGCCAAGAACAGGGGGGCCTTTACGATACGCAGTATTTT. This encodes CASSQEQGGLYDTQYF.

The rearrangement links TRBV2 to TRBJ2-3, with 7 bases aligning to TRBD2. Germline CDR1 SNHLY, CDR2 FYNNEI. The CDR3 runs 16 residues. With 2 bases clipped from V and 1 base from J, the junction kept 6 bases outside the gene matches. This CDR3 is CASSERTSGGTDTQYF. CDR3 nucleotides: TGTGCCAGCAGTGAACGAACGAGCGGGGGCACAGATACGCAGTATTTT.